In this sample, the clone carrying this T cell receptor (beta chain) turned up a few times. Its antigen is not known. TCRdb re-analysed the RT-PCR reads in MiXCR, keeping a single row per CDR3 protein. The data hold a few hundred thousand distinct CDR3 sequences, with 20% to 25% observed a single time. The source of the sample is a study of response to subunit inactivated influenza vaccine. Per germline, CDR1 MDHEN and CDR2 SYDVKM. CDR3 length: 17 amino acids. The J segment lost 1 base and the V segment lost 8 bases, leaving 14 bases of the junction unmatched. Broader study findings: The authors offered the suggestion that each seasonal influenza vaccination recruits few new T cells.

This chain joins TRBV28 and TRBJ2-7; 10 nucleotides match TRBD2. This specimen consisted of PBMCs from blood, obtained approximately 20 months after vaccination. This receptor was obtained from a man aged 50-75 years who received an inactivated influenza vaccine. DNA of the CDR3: TGTGCCAGCTCCTTCAGCGGGAGGGCCTCATGGTCCTACGAGCAGTACTTC. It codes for CASSFSGRASWSYEQYF.